Described below is a single TCR beta chain sequence and its context. The V gene's germline CDR1 is LNHDA and CDR2 SQIVND (reference sequence). V shed 2 bases and J shed 4 bases, with 9 bases lying between them. The CDR3 is made up of 15 amino acids. High-throughput TCR beta sequencing covered peripheral CD8+ and CD4+ T cells. Negative isolation yielded the CD8+ and CD4+ T cells, while FACS enriched the TEMRA cells. RNA was extracted with the RNeasy kit, and a quantity of roughly 0.5 to 1 ug was reverse transcribed using random hexamers. TCRdb re-derived calls from the immunoSEQ multiplex PCR reads in MiXCR, one entry per CDR3 protein. Seen here are a few hundred thousand distinct CDR3 sequences, more than 80% observed once, and the top ten hold 0.12%. This entry belongs to a study of CD8 T cells in Susac syndrome.

This receptor was taken from a human donor with multiple sclerosis. This rearrangement joins TRBV19 to TRBJ2-6; D is possibly TRBD1 (5 bases). The specimen was CD8+ T cells from PBMCs. CDR3 sequence: CASSIQGVGANVLTF. CDR3 in DNA: TGTGCCAGTAGTATACAGGGCGTCGGGGCCAACGTCCTGACTTTC.